This TCR beta chain was identified in a study of monozygotic twins with inflammatory bowel disease. General study points: Since immunosuppressive treatments differed, patient repertoires may have gained added variability. Those with IBD had lower TCRbeta diversity (inverse Simpson) than their healthy co-twins did. Discordant twins had repertoire similarity that did not differ from that of concordant twins, possibly from limited power.

About this clonotype: The antigen is not known.

The CDR3 runs to 13 residues. Germline V lookup: CDR1 SGHDN, CDR2 FVKESK. UMIs that included a 6-nucleotide sample barcode were added by template switching, which took place during cDNA synthesis. One entry per CDR3 protein, without DNA, is what TCRdb gives after re-calling the 5' RACE reads. This sample's clone table lists 310,000 or so distinct CDR3 sequences. The receptor was isolated from a human donor with ulcerative colitis or Crohn's disease, or a healthy co-twin of an affected twin (not recorded which). This rearrangement joins TRBV14 to TRBJ1-2. The sequenced sample consisted of blood. CDR3 in amino acids: CASSHIVGDGYTF.